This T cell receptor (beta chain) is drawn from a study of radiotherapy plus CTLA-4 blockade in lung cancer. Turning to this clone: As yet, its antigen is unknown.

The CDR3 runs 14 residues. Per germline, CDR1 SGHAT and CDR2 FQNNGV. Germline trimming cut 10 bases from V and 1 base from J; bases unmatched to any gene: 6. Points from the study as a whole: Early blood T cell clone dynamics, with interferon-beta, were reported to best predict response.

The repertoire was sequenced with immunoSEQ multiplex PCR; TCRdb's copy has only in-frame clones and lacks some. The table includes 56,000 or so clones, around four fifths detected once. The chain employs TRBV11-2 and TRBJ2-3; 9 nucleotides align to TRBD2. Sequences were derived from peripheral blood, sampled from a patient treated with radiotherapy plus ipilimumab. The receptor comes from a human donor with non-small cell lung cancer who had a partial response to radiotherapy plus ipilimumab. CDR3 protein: CATSAGGGTDTQYF. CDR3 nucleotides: TGTGCCACGAGCGCGGGGGGGGGCACAGATACGCAGTATTTT.